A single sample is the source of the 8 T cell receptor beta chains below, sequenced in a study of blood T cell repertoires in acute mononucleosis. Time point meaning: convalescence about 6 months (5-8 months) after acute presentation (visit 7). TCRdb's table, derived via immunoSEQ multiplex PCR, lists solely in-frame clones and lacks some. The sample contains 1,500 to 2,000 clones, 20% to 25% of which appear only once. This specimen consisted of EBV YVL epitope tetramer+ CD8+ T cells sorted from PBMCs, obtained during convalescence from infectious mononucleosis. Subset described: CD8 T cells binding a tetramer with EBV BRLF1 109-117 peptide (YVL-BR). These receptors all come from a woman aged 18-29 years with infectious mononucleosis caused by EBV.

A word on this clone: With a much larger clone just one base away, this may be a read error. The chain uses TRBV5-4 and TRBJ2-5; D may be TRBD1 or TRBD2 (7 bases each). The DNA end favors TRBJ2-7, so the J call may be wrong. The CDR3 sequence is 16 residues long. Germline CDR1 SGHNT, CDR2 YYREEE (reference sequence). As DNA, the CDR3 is TGTGCCAGCAGCTCTCGGGGAGGGGGCGGGACCTACGAGCAGTACTTC. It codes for CASSSRGGGGTYEQYF.

CDR3 region: CASSWTASYEQYF. In DNA form, the CDR3 reads TGTGCCAGCAGTTGGACAGCCTCCTACGAGCAGTACTTC. The V call is TRBV7-2, the J call TRBJ2-7, with TRBD1 as a possible D gene (6 bases). The germline gives CDR1 SGHTA, CDR2 FQGNSA. The CDR3 spans 13 residues. Deletions cut 6 bases from V and 0 bases from J, with 9 bases between.

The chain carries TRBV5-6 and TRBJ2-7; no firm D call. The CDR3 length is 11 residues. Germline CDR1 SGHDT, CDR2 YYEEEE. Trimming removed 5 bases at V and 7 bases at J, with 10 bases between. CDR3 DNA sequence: TGTGCCAGCAGTGCGCAAATGGAGCAGTACTTC. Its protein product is CASSAQMEQYF.

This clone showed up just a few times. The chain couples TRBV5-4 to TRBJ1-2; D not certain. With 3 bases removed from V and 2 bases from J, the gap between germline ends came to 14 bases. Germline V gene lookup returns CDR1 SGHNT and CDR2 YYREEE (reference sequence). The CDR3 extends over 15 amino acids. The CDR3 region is CASSSEMTDNYGYTF. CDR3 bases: TGTGCCAGCAGCTCGGAGATGACGGACAACTATGGCTACACCTTC.

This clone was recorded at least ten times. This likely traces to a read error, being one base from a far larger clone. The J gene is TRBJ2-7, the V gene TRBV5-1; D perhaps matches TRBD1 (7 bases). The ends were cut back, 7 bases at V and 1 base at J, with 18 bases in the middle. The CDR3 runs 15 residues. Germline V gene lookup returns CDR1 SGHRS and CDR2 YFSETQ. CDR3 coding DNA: TGCGCCAGCGGCGACAGGGACTCTCGGTCCTACGAGCAGTACTTC. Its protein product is CASGDRDSRSYEQYF.

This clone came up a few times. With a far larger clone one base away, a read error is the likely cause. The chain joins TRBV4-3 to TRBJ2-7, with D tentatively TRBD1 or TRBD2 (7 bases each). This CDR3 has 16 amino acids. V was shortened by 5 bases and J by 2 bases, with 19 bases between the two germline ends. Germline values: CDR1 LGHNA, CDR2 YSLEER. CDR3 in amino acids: CASSSRGGGGTYEQYF. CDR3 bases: TGCGCCAGCAGCTCTCGGGGAGGGGGCGGGACCTACGAGCAGTACTTC.

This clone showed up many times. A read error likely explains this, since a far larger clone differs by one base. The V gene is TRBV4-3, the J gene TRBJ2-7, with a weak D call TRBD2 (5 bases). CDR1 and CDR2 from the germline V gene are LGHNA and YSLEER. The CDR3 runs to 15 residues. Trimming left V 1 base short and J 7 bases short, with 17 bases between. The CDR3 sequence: CASSQVPRDYNEQYF. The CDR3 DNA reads TGCGCCAGCAGCCAAGTACCCCGAGACTACAATGAGCAGTACTTC.

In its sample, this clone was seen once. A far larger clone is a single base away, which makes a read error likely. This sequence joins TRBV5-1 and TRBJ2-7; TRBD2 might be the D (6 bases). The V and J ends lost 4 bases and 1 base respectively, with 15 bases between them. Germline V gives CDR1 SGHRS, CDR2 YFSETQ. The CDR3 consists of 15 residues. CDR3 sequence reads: CASSDGDSRSYEQYF. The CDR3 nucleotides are TGCGCCAGCAGCGACGGGGACTCTCGGTCCTACGAGCAGTACTTC.